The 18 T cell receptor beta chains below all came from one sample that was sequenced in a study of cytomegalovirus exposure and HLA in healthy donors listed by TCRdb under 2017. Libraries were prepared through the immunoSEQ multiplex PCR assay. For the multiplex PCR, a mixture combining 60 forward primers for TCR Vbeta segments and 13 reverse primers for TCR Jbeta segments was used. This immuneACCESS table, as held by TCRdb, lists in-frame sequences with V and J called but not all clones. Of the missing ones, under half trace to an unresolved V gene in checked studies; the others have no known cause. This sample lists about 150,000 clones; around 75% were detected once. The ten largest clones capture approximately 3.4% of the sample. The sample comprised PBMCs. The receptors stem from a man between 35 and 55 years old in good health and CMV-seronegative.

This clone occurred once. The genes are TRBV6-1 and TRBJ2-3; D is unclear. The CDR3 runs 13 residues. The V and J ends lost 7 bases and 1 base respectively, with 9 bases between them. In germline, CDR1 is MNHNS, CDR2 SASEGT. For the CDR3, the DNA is TGTGCCAGCACCTTGACTGGCACAGATACGCAGTATTTT. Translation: CASTLTGTDTQYF.

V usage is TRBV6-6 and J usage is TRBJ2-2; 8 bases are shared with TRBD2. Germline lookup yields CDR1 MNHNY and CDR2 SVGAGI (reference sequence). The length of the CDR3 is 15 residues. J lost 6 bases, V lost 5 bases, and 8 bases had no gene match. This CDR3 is CASSKGLAQAGELFF. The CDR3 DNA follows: TGTGCCAGCAGTAAAGGACTAGCCCAAGCCGGGGAGCTGTTTTTT.

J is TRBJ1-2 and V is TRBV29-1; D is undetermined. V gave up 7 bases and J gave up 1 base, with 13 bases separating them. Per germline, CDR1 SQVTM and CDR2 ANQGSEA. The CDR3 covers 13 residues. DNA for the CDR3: TGCAGCGCCCGGGAGACTGATAACTATGGCTACACCTTC. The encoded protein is CSARETDNYGYTF.

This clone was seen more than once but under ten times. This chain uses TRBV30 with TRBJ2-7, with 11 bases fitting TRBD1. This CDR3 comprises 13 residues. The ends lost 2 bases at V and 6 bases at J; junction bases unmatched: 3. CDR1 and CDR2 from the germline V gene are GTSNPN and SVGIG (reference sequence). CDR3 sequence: CAWSSGTGGEQYF. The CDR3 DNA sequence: TGTGCCTGGAGTTCCGGGACAGGGGGCGAGCAGTACTTC.

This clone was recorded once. Written as DNA, the CDR3 is TGTGCCAGCAGCCTTCTTCCACCTTATGGGACAGTAAATCAGCCCCAGCATTTT. Amino acids: CASSLLPPYGTVNQPQHF. This rearrangement joins TRBV28 to TRBJ1-5, with 7 bases that match TRBD1. The CDR3 loop spans 18 amino acids. With V trimmed by 6 bases and J by 4 bases, 18 bases remained unmatched. CDR1 and CDR2 (germline): MDHEN, SYDVKM.

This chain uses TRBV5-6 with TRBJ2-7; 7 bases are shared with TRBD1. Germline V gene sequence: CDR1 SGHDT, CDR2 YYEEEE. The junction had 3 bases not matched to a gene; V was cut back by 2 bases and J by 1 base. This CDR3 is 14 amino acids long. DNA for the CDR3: TGTGCCAGCAGCTTCGGGACAGTGTCCTACGAGCAGTACTTC. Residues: CASSFGTVSYEQYF.

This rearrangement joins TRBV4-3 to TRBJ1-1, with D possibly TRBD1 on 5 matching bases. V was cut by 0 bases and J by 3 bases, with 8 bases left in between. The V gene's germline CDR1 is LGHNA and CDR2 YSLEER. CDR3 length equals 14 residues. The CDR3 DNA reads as TGCGCCAGCAGCCAAGAACGGGGGTACACTGAAGCTTTCTTT. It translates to CASSQERGYTEAFF.

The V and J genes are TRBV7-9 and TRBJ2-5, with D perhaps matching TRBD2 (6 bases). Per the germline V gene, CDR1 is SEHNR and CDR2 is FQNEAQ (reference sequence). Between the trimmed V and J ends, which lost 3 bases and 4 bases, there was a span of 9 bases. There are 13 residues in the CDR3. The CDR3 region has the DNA TGTGCCAGCAGCTTTGGAGGGGTAGAGACCCAGTACTTC. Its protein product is CASSFGGVETQYF.

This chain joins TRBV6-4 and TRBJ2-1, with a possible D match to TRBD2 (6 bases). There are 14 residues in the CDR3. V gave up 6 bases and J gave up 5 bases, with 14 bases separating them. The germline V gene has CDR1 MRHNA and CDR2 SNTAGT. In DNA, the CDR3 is TGTGCCAGCAGCGGGGGTGACACTAACAATGAGCAGTTCTTC. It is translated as CASSGGDTNNEQFF.

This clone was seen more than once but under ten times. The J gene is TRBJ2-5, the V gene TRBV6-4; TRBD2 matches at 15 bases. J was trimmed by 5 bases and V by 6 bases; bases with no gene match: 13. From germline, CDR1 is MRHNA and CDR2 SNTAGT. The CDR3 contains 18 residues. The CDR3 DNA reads TGTGCCAGCAGCTACCCGGGACTAGCGGGGGGTATAGAGGAGACCCAGTACTTC. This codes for CASSYPGLAGGIEETQYF.

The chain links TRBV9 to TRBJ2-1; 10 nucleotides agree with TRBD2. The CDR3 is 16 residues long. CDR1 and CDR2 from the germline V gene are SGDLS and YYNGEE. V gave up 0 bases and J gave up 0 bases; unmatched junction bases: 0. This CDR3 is CASSVGLAGSYNEQFF. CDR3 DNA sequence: TGTGCCAGCAGCGTAGGACTAGCGGGCTCCTACAATGAGCAGTTCTTC.

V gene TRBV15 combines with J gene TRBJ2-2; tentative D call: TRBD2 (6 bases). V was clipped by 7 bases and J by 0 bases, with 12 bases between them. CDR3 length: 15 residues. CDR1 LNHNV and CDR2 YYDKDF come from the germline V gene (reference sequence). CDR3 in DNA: TGTGCCACCAACCTGGACTACACGAACACCGGGGAGCTGTTTTTT. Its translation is CATNLDYTNTGELFF.

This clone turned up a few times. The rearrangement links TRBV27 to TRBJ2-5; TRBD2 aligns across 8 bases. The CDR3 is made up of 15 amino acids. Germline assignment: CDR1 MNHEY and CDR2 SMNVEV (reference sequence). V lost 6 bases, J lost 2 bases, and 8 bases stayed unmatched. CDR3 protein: CASRPILADQETQYF. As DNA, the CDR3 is TGTGCCAGCAGGCCGATACTAGCGGATCAAGAGACCCAGTACTTC.

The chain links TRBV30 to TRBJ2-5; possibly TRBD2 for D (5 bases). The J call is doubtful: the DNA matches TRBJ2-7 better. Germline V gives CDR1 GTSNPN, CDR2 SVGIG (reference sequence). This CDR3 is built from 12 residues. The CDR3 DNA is TGTGCCTGGAGTCTAGCCCCCCTCGAGCAGTACTTC. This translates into CAWSLAPLEQYF.

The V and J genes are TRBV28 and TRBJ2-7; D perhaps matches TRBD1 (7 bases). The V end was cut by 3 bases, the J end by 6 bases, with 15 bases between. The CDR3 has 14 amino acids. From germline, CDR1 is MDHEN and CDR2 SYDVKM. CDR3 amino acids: CASSFGTGEAEQYF. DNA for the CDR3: TGTGCCAGCAGTTTTGGAACAGGGGAGGCCGAGCAGTACTTC.

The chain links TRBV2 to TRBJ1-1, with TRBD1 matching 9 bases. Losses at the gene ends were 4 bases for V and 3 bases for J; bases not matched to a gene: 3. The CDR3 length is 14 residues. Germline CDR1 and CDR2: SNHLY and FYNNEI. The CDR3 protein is CASSARQGDTEAFF. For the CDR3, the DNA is TGTGCCAGCAGTGCCAGACAGGGGGACACTGAAGCTTTCTTT. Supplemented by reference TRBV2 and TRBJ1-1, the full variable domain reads EPEVTQTPSHQVTQMGQEVILRCVPISNHLYFYWYRQILGQKVEFLVSFYNNEISEKSEIFDDQFSVERPDGSNFTLKIRSTKLEDSAMYFCASSARQGDTEAFFGQGTRLTVV.

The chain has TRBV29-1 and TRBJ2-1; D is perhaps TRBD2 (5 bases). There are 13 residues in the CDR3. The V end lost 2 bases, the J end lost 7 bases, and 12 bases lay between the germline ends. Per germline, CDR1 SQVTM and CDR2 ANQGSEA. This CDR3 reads CSVERGVGNEQFF. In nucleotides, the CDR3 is TGCAGCGTTGAACGGGGAGTTGGGAATGAGCAGTTCTTC.

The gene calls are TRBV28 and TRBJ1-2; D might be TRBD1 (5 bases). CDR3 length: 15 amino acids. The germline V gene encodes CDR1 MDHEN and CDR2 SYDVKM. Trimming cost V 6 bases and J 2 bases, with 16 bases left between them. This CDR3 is CASRPPHGGNYGYTF. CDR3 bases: TGTGCCAGCAGACCACCCCATGGGGGGAACTATGGCTACACCTTC.